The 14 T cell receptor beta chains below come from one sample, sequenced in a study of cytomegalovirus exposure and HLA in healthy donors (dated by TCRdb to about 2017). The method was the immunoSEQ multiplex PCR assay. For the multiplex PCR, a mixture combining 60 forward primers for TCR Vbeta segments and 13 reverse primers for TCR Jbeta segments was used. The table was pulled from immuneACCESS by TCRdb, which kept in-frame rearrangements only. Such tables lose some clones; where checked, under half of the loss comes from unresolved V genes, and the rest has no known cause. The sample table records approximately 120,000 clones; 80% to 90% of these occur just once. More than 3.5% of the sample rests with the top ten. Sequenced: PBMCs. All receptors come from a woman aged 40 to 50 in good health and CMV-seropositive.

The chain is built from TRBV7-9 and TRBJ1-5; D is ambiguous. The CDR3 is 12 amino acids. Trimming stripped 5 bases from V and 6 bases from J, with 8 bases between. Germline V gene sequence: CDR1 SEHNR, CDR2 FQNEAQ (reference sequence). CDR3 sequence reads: CASSPRGQPQHF. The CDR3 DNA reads TGTGCCAGCAGCCCCCGGGGTCAGCCCCAGCATTTT. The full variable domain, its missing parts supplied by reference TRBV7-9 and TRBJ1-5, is DTGVSQNPRHKITKRGQNVTFRCDPISEHNRLYWYRQTLGQGPEFLTYFQNEAQLEKSRLLSDRFSAERPKGSFSTLEIQRTEQGDSAMYLCASSPRGQPQHFGDGTRLSIL.

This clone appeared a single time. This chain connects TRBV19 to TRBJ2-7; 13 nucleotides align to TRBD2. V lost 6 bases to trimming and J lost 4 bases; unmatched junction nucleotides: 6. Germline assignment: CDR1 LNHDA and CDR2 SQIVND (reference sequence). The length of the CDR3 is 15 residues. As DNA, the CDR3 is TGTGCCAGTAGAGTCGGGACTAGCGGGACATACGAGCAGTACTTC. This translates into CASRVGTSGTYEQYF.

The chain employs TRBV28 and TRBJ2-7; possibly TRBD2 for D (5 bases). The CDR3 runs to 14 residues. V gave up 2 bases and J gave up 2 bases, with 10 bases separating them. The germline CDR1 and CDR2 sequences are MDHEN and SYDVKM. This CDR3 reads CASSLQDGTYEQYF. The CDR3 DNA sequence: TGTGCCAGCAGTTTACAGGACGGGACCTACGAGCAGTACTTC.

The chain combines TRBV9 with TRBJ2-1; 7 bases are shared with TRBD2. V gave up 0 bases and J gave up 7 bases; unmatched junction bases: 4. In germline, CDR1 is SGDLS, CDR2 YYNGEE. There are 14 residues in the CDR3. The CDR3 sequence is CASSVVPAGNEQFF. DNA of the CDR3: TGTGCCAGCAGCGTAGTTCCAGCGGGGAATGAGCAGTTCTTC.

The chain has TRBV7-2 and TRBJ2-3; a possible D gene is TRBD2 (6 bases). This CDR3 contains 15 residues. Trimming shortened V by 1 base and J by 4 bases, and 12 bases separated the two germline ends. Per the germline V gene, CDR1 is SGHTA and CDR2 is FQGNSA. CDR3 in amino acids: CASSLDGGPPDTQYF. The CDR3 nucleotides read TGTGCCAGCAGCTTAGACGGAGGGCCCCCAGATACGCAGTATTTT. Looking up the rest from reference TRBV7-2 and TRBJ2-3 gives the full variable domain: GAGVSQSPSNKVTEKGKDVELRCDPISGHTALYWYRQSLGQGLEFLIYFQGNSAPDKSGLPSDRFSAERTGGSVSTLTIQRTQQEDSAVYLCASSLDGGPPDTQYFGPGTRLTVL.

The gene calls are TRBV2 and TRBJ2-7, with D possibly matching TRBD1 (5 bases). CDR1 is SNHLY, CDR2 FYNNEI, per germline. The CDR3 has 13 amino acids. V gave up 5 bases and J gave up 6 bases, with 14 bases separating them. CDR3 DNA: TGTGCCAGCAGTCCCCAGGGCGTATCCGAGCAGTACTTC. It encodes CASSPQGVSEQYF.

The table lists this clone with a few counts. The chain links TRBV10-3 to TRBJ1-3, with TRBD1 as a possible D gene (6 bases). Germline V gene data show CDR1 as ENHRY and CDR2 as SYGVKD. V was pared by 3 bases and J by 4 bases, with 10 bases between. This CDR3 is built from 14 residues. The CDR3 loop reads CAISDPGDGNTIYF. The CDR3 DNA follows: TGTGCCATCAGTGATCCAGGGGACGGAAACACCATATATTTT.

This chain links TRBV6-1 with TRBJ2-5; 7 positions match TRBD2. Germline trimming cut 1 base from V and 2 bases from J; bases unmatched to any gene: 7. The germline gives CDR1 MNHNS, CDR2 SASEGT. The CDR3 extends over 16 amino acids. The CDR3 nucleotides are TGTGCCAGCAGTGAAGTTGGCGGGAGCGGTCAAGAGACCCAGTACTTC. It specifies CASSEVGGSGQETQYF.

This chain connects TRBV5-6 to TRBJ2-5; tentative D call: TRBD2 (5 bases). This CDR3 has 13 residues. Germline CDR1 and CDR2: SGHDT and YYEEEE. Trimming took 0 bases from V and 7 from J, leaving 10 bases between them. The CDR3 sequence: CASSLVGSVTQYF. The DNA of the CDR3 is TGTGCCAGCAGCTTGGTTGGGAGTGTGACCCAGTACTTC.

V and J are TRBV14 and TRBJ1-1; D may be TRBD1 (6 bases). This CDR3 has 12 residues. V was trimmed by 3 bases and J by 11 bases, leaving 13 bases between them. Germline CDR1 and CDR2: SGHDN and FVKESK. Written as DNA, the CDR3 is TGTGCCAGCAGCCAGTACCAGGGGAGTGCTTTCTTT. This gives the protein CASSQYQGSAFF.

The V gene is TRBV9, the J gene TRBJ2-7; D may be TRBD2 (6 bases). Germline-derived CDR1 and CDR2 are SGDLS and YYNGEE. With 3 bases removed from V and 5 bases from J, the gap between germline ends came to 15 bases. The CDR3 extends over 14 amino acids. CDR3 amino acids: CASSAGLRGHEQYF. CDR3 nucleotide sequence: TGTGCCAGCAGCGCGGGACTCCGAGGCCACGAGCAGTACTTC.

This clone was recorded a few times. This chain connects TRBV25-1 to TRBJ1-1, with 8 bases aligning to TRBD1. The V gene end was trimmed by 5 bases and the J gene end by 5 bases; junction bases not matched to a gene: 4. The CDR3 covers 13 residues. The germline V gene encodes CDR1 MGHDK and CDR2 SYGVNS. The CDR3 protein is CASSIRGRTEAFF. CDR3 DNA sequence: TGTGCCAGCAGTATCAGGGGGCGAACTGAAGCTTTCTTT.

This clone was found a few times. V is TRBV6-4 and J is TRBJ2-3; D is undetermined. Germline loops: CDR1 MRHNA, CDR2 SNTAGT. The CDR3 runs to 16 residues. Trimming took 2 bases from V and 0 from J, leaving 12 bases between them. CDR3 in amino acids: CASSDLPGGSTDTQYF. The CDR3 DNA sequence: TGTGCCAGCAGTGACCTTCCCGGCGGTAGCACAGATACGCAGTATTTT.

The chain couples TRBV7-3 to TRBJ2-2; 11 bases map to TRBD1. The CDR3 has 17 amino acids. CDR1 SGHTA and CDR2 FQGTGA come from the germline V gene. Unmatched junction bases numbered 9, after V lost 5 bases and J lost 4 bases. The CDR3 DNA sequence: TGTGCCAGCAGCCCAACGCCTGGGACAGGGGGCACCGGGGAGCTGTTTTTT. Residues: CASSPTPGTGGTGELFF.